In this sample, the clone carrying this T cell receptor beta chain turned up a few times. Germline V gene lookup returns CDR1 MNHNS and CDR2 SASEGT. This CDR3 region has 13 residues. V gave up 4 bases and J gave up 8 bases, with 12 bases separating them. The record originates from a study of blood T cells in healthy people across ages. A second PCR of roughly 7 to 11 cycles used a sample-barcoded 5' primer and a J-beta primer mix. From the 5' RACE reads, TCRdb called clonotypes with MiXCR, one entry per CDR3 protein. This table holds 700,000 to 900,000 distinct CDR3 sequences, roughly 50% found once. The sequenced sample was blood. This chain connects TRBV6-1 to TRBJ2-1; either TRBD1 or TRBD2 may fit D (6 bases each). The TCR comes from a man at least 80 years old in good health. The CDR3, as DNA: TGTGCCAGCAGTGGGGGGGCCAGGTATGAGCAGTTCTTC. Translated, it gives CASSGGARYEQFF.